This paragraph reports one TCR beta chain. Its binding antigen is unknown. It has no much larger one-base neighbor in the sample; base qualities were not kept. The data stem from a study of blood T cell repertoires in COVID-19 (TCRdb year 2020). Background for the entire study: Collaborator samples came from the United States, Italy and Spain and covered acute and convalescent phases of COVID-19. The material from the prospective study consisted of cDNA or gDNA derived from T cells, B-cell-depleted T cells, or PBMCs. Deeply sampled blood TCRbeta repertoires from subjects exposed to, actively infected with, or recovered from COVID-19 were included in the dataset. A freely available public database, intended as a resource for researchers studying the immune response to SARS-CoV-2, is where the repertoires were released. The samples were drawn from two sources: the first 160 participants of the ongoing ImmuneRACE study, and 1,000 to 1,500 subjects contributed by 6 global collaborators. The sample metadata nearly always contained a de-identified subject ID, COVID-19 status, age in years and sex. Where HLA class I and class II types were available, the types were taken from metadata supplied by the sample provider, not from assay-based typing. Results the study describes overall, beyond this receptor: How much clinical and demographic metadata was included differed by source and by participant, and the metadata was provided uncurated.

TCRbeta CDR3 regions were amplified from genomic DNA by means of the immunoSEQ Assay, a bias-controlled multiplex PCR. For the original study's pipeline: Nucleated cell counts per sample were estimated from amplification of reference gene primers within the assay. Sequence reads were collapsed and filtered to measure the absolute abundance of every unique TCRbeta CDR3 rearrangement. For each sample, productive Simpson clonality was calculated as the square root of Simpson's diversity index across productive rearrangements. TCRdb provides this immuneACCESS table in a form limited to in-frame rearrangements. Some clones are lacking; in checked studies, under half of them reflect an unresolved V gene, and why the rest are absent is not known. V and J calls and clone size are those listed in that table; D and trimming were worked out from the DNA. The sample has 35,000 to 45,000 clones on record, around 73% of them singletons. Of the sample, around 30% falls within the top ten clones.

Collaborating institutions collected whole blood in K2EDTA tubes following their own protocols. Collaborator samples were shipped for TCRbeta analysis as frozen whole blood, isolated PBMCs, or DNA extracted from either sample type. The sequence was collected from a woman in her 70s with acute or convalescent COVID-19. What was sequenced was peripheral blood.

The CDR3 region reads CASSLSLAGGPAGELFF. The bases are TGCGCCAGCAGCTTGAGCCTAGCGGGAGGGCCTGCCGGGGAGCTGTTTTTT. In this chain, TRBV5-1 is recombined with TRBJ2-2; 12 middle bases align to TRBD2. The CDR3 goes from the cysteine to the phenylalanine over 17 residues. The retained sequence is limited to the CDR3, 51 bases, with the frame set at the first base. The germline V gene gives CDR1 as SGHRS and CDR2 as YFSETQ. Germline trimming amounts to 1 base on V and 6 bases on J, with 7 as the count of junction bases outside the gene matches.